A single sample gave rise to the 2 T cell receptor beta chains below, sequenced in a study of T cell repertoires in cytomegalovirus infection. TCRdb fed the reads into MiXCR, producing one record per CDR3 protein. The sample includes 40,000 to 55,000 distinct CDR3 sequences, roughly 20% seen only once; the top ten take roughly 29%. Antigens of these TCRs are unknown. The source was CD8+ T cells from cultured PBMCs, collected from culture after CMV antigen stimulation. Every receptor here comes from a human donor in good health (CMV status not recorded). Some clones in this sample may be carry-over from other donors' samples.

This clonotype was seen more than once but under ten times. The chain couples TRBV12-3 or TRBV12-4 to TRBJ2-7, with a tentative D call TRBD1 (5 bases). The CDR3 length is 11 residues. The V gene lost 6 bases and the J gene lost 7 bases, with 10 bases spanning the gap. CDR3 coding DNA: TGTGCCAGCAGCCAACCAGGGGAGCAGTACTTC. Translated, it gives CASSQPGEQYF.

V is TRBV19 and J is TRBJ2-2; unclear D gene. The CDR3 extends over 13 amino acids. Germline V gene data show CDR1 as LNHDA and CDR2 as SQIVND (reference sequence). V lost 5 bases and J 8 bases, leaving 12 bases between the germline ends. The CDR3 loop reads CASSAGPGGELFF. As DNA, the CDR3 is TGTGCCAGTAGTGCCGGACCAGGAGGGGAGCTGTTTTTT.